This T cell receptor (beta chain) emerged from a study of T cell repertoires in cytomegalovirus infection. Study details: Public TCR beta signatures indicated both CMV infection and matching HLA type.

Broader study findings: The cumulative frequency of public TCR beta families identified carriers of CMV plus the relevant HLA.

CDR1 MNHEY and CDR2 SVGEGT come from the germline V gene. V shed 6 bases and J 1 base; nucleotides not matched to a gene: 5. The CDR3 totals 15 residues. This clonotype was detected many times. Antigen unknown. From the reads, TCRdb called clonotypes with MiXCR, one entry per CDR3 protein. The table includes about 130,000 distinct CDR3 sequences, 8.8% detected once. This receptor was obtained from a human donor in good health (CMV status not recorded). Some clones in this sample may be carry-over from other donors' samples. The chain combines TRBV6-2 or TRBV6-3 with TRBJ2-5; 10 nucleotides align to TRBD2. The sample taken for sequencing was PBMCs. The CDR3 region is CASRPSGGLQETQYF. The CDR3 DNA sequence: TGTGCCAGCAGACCTAGCGGGGGCCTCCAAGAGACCCAGTACTTC.